This TCR beta chain was found in a study of blood T cell repertoires in COVID-19. At the level of the study: There were acute and convalescent COVID-19 samples, and they came from the United States, Italy and Spain.

In the original workflow: It was from reference gene primer amplification that nucleated cell counts were estimated. The data were produced by immunoSEQ multiplex PCR, yet TCRdb's version contains in-frame clones alone and is incomplete. V and J calls and clone size are those listed in that table; D and trimming were worked out from the DNA. Among about 220,000 clones, around 89% were seen once, and the ten largest hold 2.5%. The V gene's germline CDR1 is LGHDT and CDR2 YNNKEL (reference sequence). The CDR3 sequence is 21 residues long. The V end was cut by 0 bases, the J end by 9 bases, with 33 bases between.

This receptor was identified in a woman between 40 and 55 years old with acute COVID-19. What was sequenced was PBMCs or T cells enriched from blood (not recorded which). This chain uses TRBV3-1 (or the pseudogene TRBV3-2) with TRBJ2-1, with D possibly matching TRBD2 (6 bases). The CDR3 protein is CASSQEEARRDWSRIGGEQFF. In nucleotides, the CDR3 is TGTGCCAGCAGCCAAGAGGAGGCAAGGCGGGATTGGAGTCGGATCGGAGGTGAGCAGTTCTTC.